This T cell receptor beta chain emerged from a study of blood T cell repertoires in COVID-19. Study as a whole: COVID-19 samples collected from the United States, Italy and Spain covered acute and convalescent phases. PBMCs, B-cell-depleted T cells, or T cells provided the cDNA or gDNA that made up the material.

Recruitment covered about two dozen US areas and drew participants whose ages spanned roughly 18 to 100 years. TCRdb keeps only in-frame clones here, not all; method: immunoSEQ multiplex PCR. The profile shows 150,000 to 200,000 clones, less than 85% of them singletons. CDR3 length equals 16 residues. Trimming took 5 bases from V and 5 from J, leaving 18 bases between them. Germline assignment: CDR1 MNHEY and CDR2 SMNVEV (reference sequence). The material sequenced was PBMCs or T cells enriched from blood (not recorded which). The J gene is TRBJ1-4, the V gene TRBV27; D perhaps matches TRBD1 (6 bases). This TCR was sampled from a woman aged 55 to 70 with acute COVID-19. The CDR3 coding sequence is TGTGCCAGCAGTCCAACCCCGTGGGGGCGGAATGAAAAACTGTTTTTT. This translates into CASSPTPWGRNEKLFF.